This T cell receptor (beta chain) was obtained from a study of control samples from healthy donors and cancer patients. Assay used: immunoSEQ multiplex PCR; TCRdb lists only in-frame clones, some missing. This sample has around 93,000 clones, with more than 90% found just once. Germline V lookup: CDR1 SGDLS, CDR2 YYNGEE. CDR3 length: 13 amino acids. The germline V and J ends were trimmed by 1 base and 1 base, with 5 bases remaining between them. The sequence came from a human donor in good health. The donor label of this sample is uncertain. Sample: blood. The chain recombines TRBV9 with TRBJ2-5; D remains unclear. CDR3 sequence: CASSVYSQETQYF. CDR3 nucleotides: TGTGCCAGCAGCGTATACAGCCAAGAGACCCAGTACTTC.